This T cell receptor beta chain stems from a study of blood T cell repertoires in COVID-19. About the research overall: T cells, B-cell-depleted T cells, or PBMCs supplied cDNA or gDNA.

Seattle researchers signed up patients amid active infection and tracked them longitudinally. This clone is a singleton in its sample. The CDR3 contains 15 residues. The V and J ends lost 6 bases and 1 base respectively, with 15 bases between them. The germline V gene has CDR1 SGHTA and CDR2 FQGTGA. Original data processing: Reference gene primer amplification yielded estimated nucleated cell counts. Here immunoSEQ multiplex PCR was the method, and the copy in TCRdb shows in-frame clones only, minus some. V, J and clone size derive from that table, while D and trimming were established from the DNA sequence. The data show 450,000 or so clones, roughly 90% seen once.

The V and J genes are TRBV7-3 and TRBJ1-1; the D gene is possibly TRBD1 (6 bases). This receptor was identified in a woman between 40 and 55 years old with COVID-19, enrolled during active disease. Sequencing was performed on peripheral blood. The CDR3 spells CASRHPGAGNTEAFF. CDR3 bases: TGTGCCAGCAGGCATCCAGGGGCGGGGAACACTGAAGCTTTCTTT.